In its sample, the clone carrying this T cell receptor (beta chain) was seen many times. The record originates from a study of regulatory T cells in long-lasting Graves disease. The CDR3 contains 15 residues. Germline V CDR1 and CDR2: LNHNV, YYDKDF (reference sequence). V gave up 1 base and J gave up 5 bases, with 14 bases separating them. The sample's time point: persistent/refractory GD, antithyroid drugs over 5 years with positive TRAb. After RNA was extracted from PBMCs, the TCR library was made from it. With iRepertoire HTBI primers and Arm-PCR of CDR3 regions, TCR beta libraries were built. MiXCR was run by TCRdb on the multiplex PCR reads, yielding one entry per CDR3 protein. The profile shows roughly 360,000 distinct CDR3 sequences, approximately 23% of them singletons.

This specimen was peripheral blood mononuclear cells (PBMCs), taken when the disease was refractory, from a patient treated with antithyroid drugs. The TCR originated in a woman aged 40 to 50 with Graves disease. The chain has TRBV15 and TRBJ1-1; D gene unclear. The DNA for the CDR3 is TGTGCCACCAGCAGAGTCCGGGAGATGGGAACTGAAGCTTTCTTT. Amino acid sequence: CATSRVREMGTEAFF.